This T cell receptor beta chain is drawn from a study of shared clonotypes between healthy human individuals. Germline V gives CDR1 SNHLY, CDR2 FYNNEI. This CDR3 is 13 amino acids long. With 4 bases removed from V and 4 bases from J, the gap between germline ends came to 8 bases. Assay used: immunoSEQ multiplex PCR; TCRdb lists only in-frame clones, some missing. The sample includes over a million clones, around 82% of them seen just once. Those who donated were healthy HIV-negative adults, with no recent acute infections or vaccinations reported. It was into CD45RA+ naive and CD45RA-negative memory subsets that the CD4+ cells were split.

This clonotype was sampled from a man between 18 and 29 years old in good health. Some clones in this sample may be carry-over from other donors' samples. The sequenced sample consisted of memory CD4+ T cells from PBMCs. The subset: CD45RA-negative fraction. J is TRBJ1-5 and V is TRBV2, with D perhaps TRBD1 (5 bases). The CDR3, as DNA: TGTGCCAGCAGTGCAGGGAGTAATCAGCCCCAGCATTTT. Protein product: CASSAGSNQPQHF.